This record concerns one T cell receptor (beta chain) sequence. From RNA transcripts, TCR beta CDR3 regions were amplified. The HTBI primer set served for first-round RT-PCR of the TCR CDR3. From the multiplex PCR reads, TCRdb called clonotypes with MiXCR, one entry per CDR3 protein. The table records about 840,000 distinct CDR3 sequences, roughly 37% of them present only once. This sample is part of a study of T cells in Graves' hyperthyroidism and ophthalmopathy. Between the trimmed V and J ends, which lost 1 base and 2 bases, there was a span of 11 bases. The CDR3 runs to 15 residues. Germline V CDR1 and CDR2: MGHRA, YSYEKL.

This sequence originates from a man between 18 and 29 years old with Graves' hyperthyroidism. The material sequenced was blood. V gene TRBV4-1 combines with J gene TRBJ1-2; a weak D match, TRBD1 (5 bases). DNA for the CDR3: TGCGCCAGCAGCCAAGCCCAGACAGAAAACTATGGCTACACCTTC. This sequence encodes CASSQAQTENYGYTF.